The 22 T cell receptor beta chains given below trace back to one sample, sequenced in a study of CD8+ T cells in alopecia areata. Stated treatment: oral pan-JAK inhibitor, 5-10 mg twice daily. cDNA serving as the sequencing template came from extracted, reverse transcribed RNA. Here immunoSEQ multiplex PCR was the method, and the copy in TCRdb shows in-frame clones only, minus some. Of around 100,000 clones listed, 70% to 90% are singletons. The sample consisted of CD8+ T cells sorted from blood, taken around week 34, from a patient treated with tofacitinib. Source of these receptors: a human donor with alopecia areata.

The chain joins TRBV7-9 to TRBJ2-7; D may be TRBD1 or TRBD2 (5 bases each). The CDR3 runs to 11 residues. The V gene's germline CDR1 is SEHNR and CDR2 FQNEAQ (reference sequence). Deletions cut 3 bases from V and 6 bases from J, with 6 bases between. The CDR3 sequence: CASSLRGEQYF. CDR3 bases: TGTGCCAGCAGCTTGAGGGGCGAGCAGTACTTC.

This chain joins TRBV29-1 and TRBJ2-5; D gene uncertain. The V gene lost 1 base and the J gene lost 4 bases, with 7 bases spanning the gap. Germline assignment: CDR1 SQVTM and CDR2 ANQGSEA. CDR3 length: 12 residues. CDR3 amino acids: CSVEVGPETQYF. The DNA for the CDR3 is TGCAGCGTTGAAGTCGGCCCAGAGACCCAGTACTTC. Based on the CDR3 plus reference TRBV29-1 and TRBJ2-5, the full variable domain is SAVISQKPSRDICQRGTSLTIQCQVDSQVTMMFWYRQQPGQSLTLIATANQGSEATYESGFVIDKFPISRPNLTFSTLTVSNMSPEDSSIYLCSVEVGPETQYFGPGTRLLVL.

The J gene is TRBJ2-1, the V gene TRBV11-2; no clear D gene. Per the germline V gene, CDR1 is SGHAT and CDR2 is FQNNGV. The CDR3 covers 15 residues. V lost 1 base and J 4 bases, leaving 11 bases between the germline ends. CDR3 bases: TGTGCCAGCAGCTTAGTTGGTGGCCCATACAATGAGCAGTTCTTC. This gives the protein CASSLVGGPYNEQFF.

The rearrangement links TRBV5-1 to TRBJ2-1; 8 bases align to TRBD1. Germline lookup yields CDR1 SGHRS and CDR2 YFSETQ. This CDR3 comprises 15 residues. V lost 4 bases and J lost 3; bases outside the gene matches: 6. The DNA of the CDR3 is TGCGCCAGCAGCGAACCGGGACAGGACTACAATGAGCAGTTCTTC. Encoded protein: CASSEPGQDYNEQFF.

The chain carries TRBV2 and TRBJ2-7; TRBD1 is a possible D gene (6 bases). CDR1 SNHLY and CDR2 FYNNEI come from the germline V gene. V lost 1 base, J lost 4 bases, and 20 bases lay in between. CDR3 size: 17 residues. Written as DNA, the CDR3 is TGTGCCAGCAGTGAAGGGGGGCAAGGATTTAAAGTGTACGAGCAGTACTTC. Translation gives CASSEGGQGFKVYEQYF.

The chain is built from TRBV4-1 and TRBJ2-5, with D tentatively TRBD1 or TRBD2 (5 bases each). The DNA end is more similar to TRBJ2-7, so the J call may be wrong. The germline CDR1 and CDR2 sequences are MGHRA and YSYEKL. The CDR3 runs 15 residues. CDR3 protein: CASSQVGTAYYEQYF. CDR3 DNA sequence: TGCGCCAGCAGCCAAGTCGGGACGGCCTACTACGAGCAGTACTTC.

The V and J genes are TRBV29-1 and TRBJ2-1; D may match TRBD1 or TRBD2 (5 bases each). This CDR3 has 12 amino acids. Germline lookup yields CDR1 SQVTM and CDR2 ANQGSEA. The germline V and J ends were trimmed by 1 base and 6 bases, with 7 bases remaining between them. This CDR3 reads CSVEGDPNEQFF. The CDR3 DNA reads as TGCAGCGTTGAAGGGGACCCCAATGAGCAGTTCTTC.

This clone appeared a few times. This rearrangement joins TRBV19 to TRBJ2-7; maybe TRBD2 (6 bases). Germline CDR1 and CDR2: LNHDA and SQIVND (reference sequence). Trimming removed 3 bases from V and 6 bases from J, with 12 bases in between. This CDR3 comprises 13 residues. This CDR3 reads CASSIFVAAEQYF. CDR3 nucleotide sequence: TGTGCCAGTAGTATCTTTGTAGCGGCCGAGCAGTACTTC.

The rearrangement uses TRBV27 and TRBJ2-7; 7 bases line up with TRBD2. CDR1 and CDR2 (germline): MNHEY, SMNVEV (reference sequence). The CDR3 spans 11 residues. CDR3 sequence reads: CAAKRGDEQYF. The CDR3 DNA reads as TGTGCAGCCAAGCGGGGCGACGAGCAGTACTTC.

The rearrangement uses TRBV9 and TRBJ2-5, with TRBD2 matching over 7 bases. Losses at the gene ends were 0 bases for V and 5 bases for J; bases not matched to a gene: 7. Germline V CDR1 and CDR2: SGDLS, YYNGEE. The CDR3 loop spans 15 amino acids. The CDR3, as DNA: TGTGCCAGCAGCGTAGGACGGGAGGCATGGGAGACCCAGTACTTC. Protein product: CASSVGREAWETQYF.

J is TRBJ2-7 and V is TRBV27; 11 bases map to TRBD1. The CDR3 is made up of 15 amino acids. Germline V gene lookup returns CDR1 MNHEY and CDR2 SMNVEV (reference sequence). V shed 2 bases and J 3 bases; nucleotides not matched to a gene: 3. CDR3 coding DNA: TGTGCCAGCAGTTTAGGGGGACAGGGGGACTACGAGCAGTACTTC. Translation: CASSLGGQGDYEQYF.

The chain combines TRBV7-6 with TRBJ1-1; a weak D match, TRBD1 (5 bases). This CDR3 contains 13 residues. Per germline, CDR1 SGHVS and CDR2 FNYEAQ. V was trimmed by 4 bases and J by 5 bases, leaving 11 bases between them. The CDR3 reads CASSSREGTEAFF. The CDR3, as DNA: TGTGCCAGCAGCTCCCGAGAGGGGACTGAAGCTTTCTTT.

The chain employs TRBV13 and TRBJ2-6, with TRBD2 matching 12 bases. Germline assignment: CDR1 PRHDT and CDR2 FYEKMQ (reference sequence). Trimming cost V 4 bases and J 0 bases; bases outside gene matches: 1. This CDR3 is 17 amino acids long. The CDR3 nucleotides read TGTGCCAGCAGCTCGGGACTAGCGGGCTCTGGGGCCAACGTCCTGACTTTC. Translating gives CASSSGLAGSGANVLTF.

V usage is TRBV5-1 and J usage is TRBJ2-7, with unresolved D. This CDR3 has 12 residues. Germline V gives CDR1 SGHRS, CDR2 YFSETQ. The V gene lost 4 bases and the J gene lost 7 bases, with 12 bases spanning the gap. The CDR3 protein is CASSDRPREQYF. DNA for the CDR3: TGCGCCAGCAGCGACCGACCACGGGAGCAGTACTTC.

The V call is TRBV4-1, the J call TRBJ2-3, with D possibly being TRBD2 (5 bases). CDR1 MGHRA and CDR2 YSYEKL come from the germline V gene. The CDR3 contains 13 residues. V was pared by 3 bases and J by 4 bases, with 8 bases between. The CDR3 loop reads CASSQGAADTQYF. CDR3 nucleotide sequence: TGCGCCAGCAGCCAGGGAGCGGCAGATACGCAGTATTTT.

The rearrangement uses TRBV27 and TRBJ2-1, with 13 nucleotides matching TRBD2. With V trimmed by 5 bases and J by 7 bases, 5 bases remained unmatched. From germline, CDR1 is MNHEY and CDR2 SMNVEV (reference sequence). This CDR3 is built from 15 residues. Written as DNA, the CDR3 is TGTGCCAGCAGTCCCGGGACTAGCGGGATGAATGAGCAGTTCTTC. Translating gives CASSPGTSGMNEQFF.

The V call is TRBV9, the J call TRBJ1-3; TRBD1 aligns across 8 bases. CDR1 SGDLS and CDR2 YYNGEE come from the germline V gene. The ends lost 3 bases at V and 4 bases at J; junction bases unmatched: 6. The CDR3 covers 15 residues. The CDR3 reads CASSGPTGAGNTIYF. In DNA, the CDR3 is TGTGCCAGCAGCGGACCGACAGGGGCGGGAAACACCATATATTTT.

The chain employs TRBV4-1 and TRBJ2-2; possibly TRBD2 for D (5 bases). V dropped 2 bases and J dropped 2 bases, with 15 bases sitting between them. The CDR3 has 17 residues. Germline CDR1 MGHRA, CDR2 YSYEKL. In DNA form, the CDR3 reads TGCGCCAGCAGCCAATCTTGGGAGTATCGTAACACCGGGGAGCTGTTTTTT. It is translated as CASSQSWEYRNTGELFF.

The chain's CDR3 is CAWSGPGGLEQFF. The DNA of the CDR3 is TGTGCCTGGAGTGGCCCCGGTGGACTAGAGCAGTTCTTC. The rearrangement links TRBV30 to TRBJ2-1; D is possibly TRBD2 (6 bases). The CDR3 consists of 13 residues. Germline V CDR1 and CDR2: GTSNPN, SVGIG (reference sequence). V lost 1 base and J 10 bases, leaving 14 bases between the germline ends.

The V gene is TRBV27, the J gene TRBJ2-7, with D perhaps matching TRBD2 (5 bases). The V end lost 9 bases, the J end lost 7 bases, and 19 bases lay between the germline ends. Germline V gene lookup returns CDR1 MNHEY and CDR2 SMNVEV (reference sequence). This CDR3 comprises 13 residues. The CDR3 sequence is CASRRTGNQEQYF. CDR3 bases: TGTGCCAGTCGGCGGACGGGGAACCAGGAGCAGTACTTC.

V gene TRBV27 combines with J gene TRBJ2-7; perhaps TRBD2 as D (6 bases). This CDR3 comprises 14 residues. Trimming took 5 bases from V and 3 from J, leaving 14 bases between them. Germline V CDR1 and CDR2: MNHEY, SMNVEV (reference sequence). CDR3 sequence reads: CASSPSRGFYEQYF. The CDR3, as DNA: TGTGCCAGCAGTCCCTCGCGGGGATTCTACGAGCAGTACTTC.

The chain is built from TRBV27 and TRBJ2-7; 9 positions match TRBD2. Germline values: CDR1 MNHEY, CDR2 SMNVEV (reference sequence). The V segment lost 6 bases and the J segment 6 bases; nucleotides outside the gene matches: 6. The CDR3 is 13 residues long. In nucleotides, the CDR3 is TGTGCCAGCAGCGGGACTAGCAGAGGCGAGCAGTACTTC. Protein: CASSGTSRGEQYF.